The 31 T cell receptor beta chains in this list originate from one sample, sequenced in a study of early T cells in non-severe SARS-CoV-2 infection. TCRdb used MiXCR to reprocess the 5' RACE reads, holding one entry per CDR3 protein. The table has roughly 45,000 distinct CDR3 sequences, around 6.5% seen once. The specimen was whole blood, collected at baseline. All receptors come from an adult who was a healthcare worker with PCR-confirmed SARS-CoV-2 infection or an uninfected control (not recorded which).

The gene calls are TRBV20-1 and TRBJ1-1; D is perhaps TRBD1 (6 bases). The CDR3 is 16 amino acids. Trimming left V 6 bases short and J 4 bases short, with 24 bases between. Germline V CDR1 and CDR2: DFQATT, SNEGSKA (reference sequence). CDR3 residues: CSASVVEAQGLTEAFF. Written as DNA, the CDR3 is TGCAGTGCCTCGGTAGTTGAGGCTCAGGGGCTCACTGAAGCTTTCTTT.

In its sample, this clonotype was seen a few times. This chain uses TRBV7-9 with TRBJ1-1; D possibly corresponds to TRBD1 (5 bases). Trimming stripped 2 bases from V and 0 bases from J, with 7 bases between. The CDR3 covers 14 residues. Per germline, CDR1 SEHNR and CDR2 FQNEAQ (reference sequence). CDR3 nucleotides: TGTGCCAGCAGCTTAAGCAGGGTGAACACTGAAGCTTTCTTT. Its translation: CASSLSRVNTEAFF.

In this sample, this clonotype turned up many times. The chain employs TRBV5-8 and TRBJ1-5; TRBD1 matches 9 bases. V trimming: 6 bases; J trimming: 4 bases; junction bases outside the gene matches: 8. In germline, CDR1 is SGHTS, CDR2 YDEGEE. The CDR3 sequence is 15 residues long. CDR3 loop: CASTEWTGANQPQHF. The CDR3, as DNA: TGTGCCAGCACCGAATGGACAGGGGCTAATCAGCCCCAGCATTTT.

This clonotype occurred many times. The chain combines TRBV28 with TRBJ1-3; D not resolved. The CDR3 covers 14 residues. V was trimmed by 6 bases and J by 2 bases, leaving 11 bases between them. Germline CDR1 MDHEN, CDR2 SYDVKM. In DNA, the CDR3 is TGTGCCAGCAGACAACAGTCTCCTGGAAACACCATATATTTT. This encodes CASRQQSPGNTIYF.

A few counts support this clonotype. The rearrangement joins TRBV5-1 to TRBJ2-7; 8 bases are shared with TRBD2. This CDR3 is 15 amino acids long. V lost 4 bases, J lost 6 bases, and 12 bases stayed unmatched. The V gene's germline CDR1 is SGHRS and CDR2 YFSETQ. CDR3 sequence reads: CASSVAGTSVAEQYF. The CDR3 nucleotides are TGCGCCAGCAGCGTTGCCGGGACTAGTGTCGCCGAGCAGTACTTC.

This clonotype has ten or more counts. The V and J genes are TRBV5-1 and TRBJ2-1; 9 bases are shared with TRBD1. The germline gives CDR1 SGHRS, CDR2 YFSETQ. V was pared by 5 bases and J by 6 bases, with 3 bases of the junction left unmatched. This CDR3 contains 13 residues. The CDR3 loop is CASRQTGGNEQFF. In nucleotides, the CDR3 is TGCGCCAGCAGGCAGACAGGGGGCAATGAGCAGTTCTTC. Full variable domain (missing parts from reference TRBV5-1 and TRBJ2-1): KAGVTQTPRYLIKTRGQQVTLSCSPISGHRSVSWYQQTPGQGLQFLFEYFSETQRNKGNFPGRFSGRQFSNSRSEMNVSTLELGDSALYLCASRQTGGNEQFFGPGTRLTVL.

Ten or more counts support this clonotype. The gene calls are TRBV19 and TRBJ2-1; D not certain. The germline gives CDR1 LNHDA, CDR2 SQIVND (reference sequence). The CDR3 contains 15 residues. Trimming removed 3 bases from V and 4 bases from J, with 13 bases in between. The CDR3 here is CASSIPIGTYNEQFF. The CDR3 DNA reads TGTGCCAGTAGTATCCCCATCGGTACTTACAATGAGCAGTTCTTC.

This clonotype was observed at least ten times. The V gene is TRBV7-2, the J gene TRBJ2-5, with D possibly being TRBD2 (5 bases). The CDR3 spans 14 residues. Germline CDR1 and CDR2: SGHTA and FQGNSA. With 6 bases removed from V and 0 bases from J, the gap between germline ends came to 11 bases. The CDR3 reads CASSPSSYQETQYF. In DNA form, the CDR3 reads TGTGCCAGCAGTCCTAGCTCGTACCAAGAGACCCAGTACTTC. Variable domain in full (rest from reference TRBV7-2 and TRBJ2-5): GAGVSQSPSNKVTEKGKDVELRCDPISGHTALYWYRQSLGQGLEFLIYFQGNSAPDKSGLPSDRFSAERTGGSVSTLTIQRTQQEDSAVYLCASSPSSYQETQYFGPGTRLLVL.

There are many counts of this clonotype. The chain is built from TRBV7-6 and TRBJ2-5, with D possibly TRBD2 on 7 matching bases. This CDR3 spans 14 amino acids. Trimming took 8 bases from V and 1 from J, leaving 14 bases between them. Germline CDR1 reads SGHVS; CDR2 reads FNYEAQ. The CDR3 bases are TGTGCCAGCGCCGCCGGGGGGCCCCAAGAGACCCAGTACTTC. Its translation is CASAAGGPQETQYF.

This clonotype has a count of ten or more. The genes are TRBV6-6 and TRBJ2-7; D may be TRBD2 (6 bases). In germline, CDR1 is MNHNY, CDR2 SVGAGI (reference sequence). The CDR3 totals 12 residues. The V end lost 8 bases, the J end lost 2 bases, and 10 bases lay between the germline ends. This CDR3 is CASGREAYEQYF. The DNA of the CDR3 is TGTGCCAGCGGGCGGGAAGCCTACGAGCAGTACTTC.

This clonotype was seen only once. A much larger clone differs from this one at a single base, so this may be a read error. The CDR3 DNA is TGTGCCTGGGGCAGTTCGGGATCGCTTACCTACGAGCAGTACTTC. It encodes CAWGSSGSLTYEQYF. V and J are TRBV30 and TRBJ2-7; a possible D gene is TRBD2 (5 bases). Germline-derived CDR1 and CDR2 are GTSNPN and SVGIG (reference sequence). The CDR3 totals 15 residues. Trimming stripped 5 bases from V and 2 bases from J, with 19 bases between.

This clonotype has a count of ten or more. The V gene is TRBV11-2, the J gene TRBJ2-7, with TRBD2 matching over 7 bases. Per germline, CDR1 SGHAT and CDR2 FQNNGV. The CDR3 is made up of 16 amino acids. Losses at the gene ends were 7 bases for V and 0 bases for J; bases not matched to a gene: 12. The CDR3 is CASNAPGEGSSYEQYF. The CDR3 DNA reads TGTGCCAGCAACGCCCCCGGGGAGGGGAGCTCCTACGAGCAGTACTTC.

This clonotype is judged medium-sized. The CDR3: CSVGLVGNEQFF. CDR3 bases: TGCAGCGTCGGACTAGTCGGCAATGAGCAGTTCTTC. The chain joins TRBV29-1 to TRBJ2-1, with 7 bases lining up with TRBD2. The CDR3 contains 12 residues. V shed 6 bases and J 6 bases; nucleotides not matched to a gene: 5. CDR1 is SQVTM, CDR2 ANQGSEA, per germline.

This chain uses TRBV29-1 with TRBJ1-2; unclear D gene. The V end was cut by 0 bases, the J end by 4 bases, with 6 bases between. Per germline, CDR1 SQVTM and CDR2 ANQGSEA. This CDR3 comprises 12 residues. CDR3 sequence (DNA): TGCAGCGTTGAAGAGCCTATCTATGGCTACACCTTC. Its protein product is CSVEEPIYGYTF.

This clonotype was counted between two and nine times. The chain employs TRBV6-1 and TRBJ2-1, with TRBD2 matching 14 bases. V lost 6 bases and J lost 9; bases outside the gene matches: 13. The V gene's germline CDR1 is MNHNS and CDR2 SASEGT. This CDR3 region has 17 residues. The CDR3 region is CASRKNAGTSGSSEQFF. CDR3 coding DNA: TGTGCCAGCAGGAAGAACGCCGGGACTAGCGGGAGTAGTGAGCAGTTCTTC.

At least ten counts were recorded for this clonotype. This sequence joins TRBV12-3 or TRBV12-4 and TRBJ2-3; the D gene is possibly TRBD2 (6 bases). Trimming left V 3 bases short and J 1 base short, with 8 bases between. This CDR3 has 14 residues. The CDR3 DNA is TGTGCCAGCAGTTTGCGGGGCCGCACAGATACGCAGTATTTT. Translation gives CASSLRGRTDTQYF.

The chain carries TRBV7-3 and TRBJ1-2, with 7 bases that match TRBD1. This CDR3 is built from 13 residues. Per the germline V gene, CDR1 is SGHTA and CDR2 is FQGTGA. Germline trimming cut 5 bases from V and 3 bases from J; bases unmatched to any gene: 3. CDR3 region: CASSQGEDYGYTF. DNA for the CDR3: TGTGCCAGCAGCCAGGGGGAGGACTATGGCTACACCTTC.

This clonotype is medium-sized (0.01 to 0.1%) in the sample. V usage is TRBV12-3 or TRBV12-4 and J usage is TRBJ2-3, with 8 bases aligning to TRBD1. The CDR3 contains 16 residues. V was pared by 4 bases and J by 3 bases, with 9 bases of the junction left unmatched. CDR3 amino acids: CASSSYRGIGTDTQYF. CDR3 bases: TGTGCCAGCAGTTCCTACAGGGGGATAGGGACAGATACGCAGTATTTT.

This clonotype was seen repeatedly, ten times or more. The rearrangement joins TRBV7-2 to TRBJ1-5; tentative D call: TRBD1 (5 bases). The germline gives CDR1 SGHTA, CDR2 FQGNSA. Between the trimmed V and J ends, which lost 1 base and 6 bases, there was a span of 16 bases. The CDR3 length is 16 residues. CDR3 amino acids: CASSLEAGRGGQPQHF. The CDR3 coding sequence is TGTGCCAGCAGCTTAGAGGCGGGGAGGGGAGGTCAGCCCCAGCATTTT.

The chain combines TRBV7-8 with TRBJ1-2, with a tentative D call TRBD1 (5 bases). CDR1 SGHVS and CDR2 FQNEAQ come from the germline V gene. The CDR3 has 16 amino acids. V was clipped by 2 bases and J by 2 bases, with 15 bases between them. In DNA form, the CDR3 reads TGTGCCAGCAGCTTAATTCCGGCGGCAGGGAACTATGGCTACACCTTC. Protein sequence: CASSLIPAAGNYGYTF.

This clonotype was counted only a few times. This rearrangement joins TRBV19 to TRBJ2-7; 8 bases match TRBD1. The CDR3 totals 14 residues. V gave up 5 bases and J gave up 6 bases; unmatched junction bases: 9. The germline gives CDR1 LNHDA, CDR2 SQIVND (reference sequence). CDR3 residues: CASSATGGGGEQYF. CDR3 nucleotide sequence: TGTGCCAGTAGTGCCACAGGGGGTGGTGGCGAGCAGTACTTC.

This clonotype was seen at least ten times. V gene TRBV5-1 combines with J gene TRBJ2-7; TRBD2 matches 7 bases. This CDR3 contains 16 residues. In germline, CDR1 is SGHRS, CDR2 YFSETQ. V shed 1 base, J shed 5 bases, and the junction held 12 bases outside the gene matches. For the CDR3, the DNA is TGCGCCAGCAGCTTGTTATGGGAGGGCCAAAATGACGAGCAGTACTTC. Translating it yields CASSLLWEGQNDEQYF.

The sample holds many counts of this clonotype. This chain connects TRBV6-5 to TRBJ2-7; D could derive from TRBD1 or TRBD2 (5 bases each). The CDR3 totals 13 residues. Germline V gene data show CDR1 as MNHEY and CDR2 as SVGAGI. Trimming removed 2 bases at V and 4 bases at J, with 9 bases between. The CDR3 nucleotides are TGTGCCAGCAGTTACAGAGGGGCGTACGAGCAGTACTTC. This codes for CASSYRGAYEQYF.

Only a few counts were recorded for this clonotype. V gene TRBV5-1 combines with J gene TRBJ2-7; TRBD1 matches 11 bases. The germline CDR1 and CDR2 sequences are SGHRS and YFSETQ. CDR3 length: 15 amino acids. With V trimmed by 4 bases and J by 2 bases, 5 bases remained unmatched. CDR3 nucleotide sequence: TGCGCCAGCAGCATCACGGGACAGGGGGCCTACGAGCAGTACTTC. Its protein product is CASSITGQGAYEQYF.

The table lists this clonotype with a few counts. The rearrangement links TRBV12-3 or TRBV12-4 to TRBJ2-5, with D possibly being TRBD1 (6 bases). The CDR3 loop spans 14 amino acids. Trimming removed 6 bases at V and 1 base at J, with 12 bases between. CDR3 nucleotide sequence: TGTGCCAGCAGCCACCAGACAGGCCAAGAGACCCAGTACTTC. As protein: CASSHQTGQETQYF.

This chain uses TRBV7-8 with TRBJ1-1, with a tentative D call TRBD1 (6 bases). Germline CDR1 SGHVS, CDR2 FQNEAQ. This CDR3 contains 14 residues. V shed 2 bases and J shed 5 bases, with 12 bases lying between them. The CDR3 here is CASSLQQGRTEAFF. The CDR3 DNA reads as TGTGCCAGCAGCTTACAACAGGGAAGGACTGAAGCTTTCTTT.

In this sample, this clonotype turned up many times. This sequence joins TRBV29-1 and TRBJ1-2; D gene ambiguous. Trimming pared 0 bases from V and 4 bases from J, leaving 9 bases between. The CDR3 spans 13 residues. Per germline, CDR1 SQVTM and CDR2 ANQGSEA. CDR3: CSVEEVRAYGYTF. The CDR3, as DNA: TGCAGCGTTGAAGAAGTTCGGGCCTATGGCTACACCTTC.

This clonotype was counted at least ten times. The chain is built from TRBV4-1 and TRBJ2-5; 8 bases align to TRBD1. Germline CDR1 and CDR2: MGHRA and YSYEKL. The CDR3 loop spans 15 amino acids. V shed 0 bases and J 7 bases; nucleotides not matched to a gene: 7. CDR3 in DNA: TGCGCCAGCAGCCAAGATGAATGGACAGGGAGGACCCAGTACTTC. Encoded protein: CASSQDEWTGRTQYF.

Only a few counts were recorded for this clonotype. The V gene is TRBV27, the J gene TRBJ1-2; 10 bases agree with TRBD1. The V and J ends lost 7 bases and 8 bases, in that order; junction bases with no gene match: 10. The CDR3 has 14 amino acids. In germline, CDR1 is MNHEY, CDR2 SMNVEV (reference sequence). This CDR3 reads CASTYLGTGDGYTF. The DNA of the CDR3 is TGTGCCAGCACCTATCTAGGGACAGGGGACGGCTACACCTTC.

This clonotype occurred many times. The chain couples TRBV18 to TRBJ2-1; unclear D gene. This CDR3 region has 16 residues. Germline lookup yields CDR1 KGHSH and CDR2 LQKENI. The ends were cut back, 1 base at V and 0 bases at J, with 10 bases in the middle. The CDR3 sequence is CASSPRAGSSYNEQFF. The CDR3 DNA follows: TGTGCCAGCTCACCACGTGCCGGAAGCTCCTACAATGAGCAGTTCTTC.

The chain has TRBV29-1 and TRBJ2-7, with 7 nucleotides matching TRBD2. CDR1 is SQVTM and CDR2 is ANQGSEA in the germline V gene. Losses at the gene ends were 4 bases for V and 5 bases for J; bases not matched to a gene: 11. This CDR3 region has 14 residues. The CDR3 DNA follows: TGCAGCGTTGGGGTGGCGGGAGTCGGCGACGAGCAGTACTTC. Its translation: CSVGVAGVGDEQYF.